This T cell receptor (beta chain) comes out of a study of T cells in Graves' hyperthyroidism and ophthalmopathy. Study findings and constraints: Researchers report that a 13 V-J model separated ophthalmopathy from stable hyperthyroidism. Ophthalmopathy was model-predicted a median around seven months pre-onset.

Patients counted as stable if ophthalmopathy did not develop within 18 months. Used for diagnoses were clinical symptoms, serum thyroxine and TRAb, thyroid ultrasound and orbital computed tomography. Regions amplified from RNA transcripts were the TCR beta CDR3 regions. First-round RT-PCR targeting the TCR CDR3 was performed with the HTBI primer set. Each CDR3 protein is one row after TCRdb ran MiXCR on the multiplex PCR reads. The sample lists 650,000 to 750,000 distinct CDR3 sequences; less than 15% were seen once. Trimming left V 8 bases short and J 1 base short, with 20 bases between. Germline V CDR1 and CDR2: MNHNS, SASEGT. The CDR3 has 16 amino acids. As concerns this clonotype: Antigen unknown.

Sequencing was done on a sample of blood. This TCR was sampled from a woman aged 18-29 years with Graves' hyperthyroidism. J is TRBJ1-1 and V is TRBV6-1, with a weak D call TRBD1 (5 bases). CDR3 region: CASGHPMGRKNTEAFF. The DNA for the CDR3 is TGTGCCAGCGGGCATCCCATGGGACGGAAGAACACTGAAGCTTTCTTT.